This is a list of T cell receptor beta chains from one sample in a study of blood T cell repertoires in COVID-19. Generated by immunoSEQ multiplex PCR, the TCRdb table keeps only in-frame clones and is missing some. The table has roughly 180,000 clones, around 85% seen once; the top ten hold approximately 1.2%. Sequences were obtained from peripheral blood. Receptors were obtained from a man aged 60-69 years who had recovered from COVID-19. Each CDR3 is given with its conserved first and last residue. A D gene is named only where the DNA matches it firmly. A row's size may be missing; if present it is once, few, many or a size class.

j_gene | v_gene | abundance | d_gene | CDR3nt | CDR3aa
TRBJ2-3 | TRBV19 | - | TRBD2 | TGTGCCAGTAGTACGCCCGGGACTAGCGGGGAATATACGCAGTATTTT | CASSTPGTSGEYTQYF
TRBJ1-2 | TRBV5-1 | - | TRBD1 | TGCGCCAGCAGCTTGGAGGGGACAGGGGTCGATGGCTACACCTTC | CASSLEGTGVDGYTF
TRBJ1-4 | TRBV4-1 | - | - | TGCGCCAGCAGCCAAGATAGCGGCCGGCCGCCAATGAGGTTTTTT | CASSQDSGRPPMRFF
TRBJ1-5 | TRBV19 | - | - | TGTGCCAGTACGCCGCAGGGGCCCGGTCAGCCCCAGCATTTT | CASTPQGPGQPQHF
TRBJ1-4 | TRBV6-5 | - | - | TGTGCCAGCAGTTACGGAGGGAGGGGGTTGAATGAAAAACTGTTTTTT | CASSYGGRGLNEKLFF
TRBJ1-2 | TRBV25-1 | - | - | TGTGCCAGCAGTGAATCAGGGTCCCATGGCTACACCTTC | CASSESGSHGYTF
TRBJ1-1 | TRBV5-8 | few | - | TGTGCCAGCAGCCGAACGACAGTTATAAGAGCTTTCTTT | CASSRTTVIRAFF
TRBJ1-2 | TRBV12-3/TRBV12-4 | - | - | TGTGCCAGCACCCCCGGGGGGGCTTTAGGCTACACCTTC | CASTPGGALGYTF
TRBJ2-4 | TRBV24-1 | - | TRBD1 | TGTGCCACCAGTGATCTGGACAGGCAAAGCTCGCTAGCCAAAAACATTCAGTACTTC | CATSDLDRQSSLAKNIQYF
TRBJ1-1 | TRBV2 | - | - | TGTGCCAGCAGTGAGGGGGGGATTAGAAACACTGAAGCTTTCTTT | CASSEGGIRNTEAFF
TRBJ2-1 | TRBV7-3 | - | TRBD2 | TGTGCCAGCAGCTTTGTAGCGGGGGTCAATGAGCAGTTCTTC | CASSFVAGVNEQFF
TRBJ2-5 | TRBV7-3 | - | TRBD1 | TGTGCCAGCAGCCTCAGGGGGCGCGGTGACGAGACCCAGTACTTC | CASSLRGRGDETQYF
TRBJ2-5 | TRBV7-2 | few | - | TGTGCCAGCAGCTTATCGGGGATCCAAGAGACCCAGTACTTC | CASSLSGIQETQYF
TRBJ2-7 | TRBV5-6 | - | - | TGTGCCAGCAGGAACGACATGTCCTACGAGCAGTACTTC | CASRNDMSYEQYF